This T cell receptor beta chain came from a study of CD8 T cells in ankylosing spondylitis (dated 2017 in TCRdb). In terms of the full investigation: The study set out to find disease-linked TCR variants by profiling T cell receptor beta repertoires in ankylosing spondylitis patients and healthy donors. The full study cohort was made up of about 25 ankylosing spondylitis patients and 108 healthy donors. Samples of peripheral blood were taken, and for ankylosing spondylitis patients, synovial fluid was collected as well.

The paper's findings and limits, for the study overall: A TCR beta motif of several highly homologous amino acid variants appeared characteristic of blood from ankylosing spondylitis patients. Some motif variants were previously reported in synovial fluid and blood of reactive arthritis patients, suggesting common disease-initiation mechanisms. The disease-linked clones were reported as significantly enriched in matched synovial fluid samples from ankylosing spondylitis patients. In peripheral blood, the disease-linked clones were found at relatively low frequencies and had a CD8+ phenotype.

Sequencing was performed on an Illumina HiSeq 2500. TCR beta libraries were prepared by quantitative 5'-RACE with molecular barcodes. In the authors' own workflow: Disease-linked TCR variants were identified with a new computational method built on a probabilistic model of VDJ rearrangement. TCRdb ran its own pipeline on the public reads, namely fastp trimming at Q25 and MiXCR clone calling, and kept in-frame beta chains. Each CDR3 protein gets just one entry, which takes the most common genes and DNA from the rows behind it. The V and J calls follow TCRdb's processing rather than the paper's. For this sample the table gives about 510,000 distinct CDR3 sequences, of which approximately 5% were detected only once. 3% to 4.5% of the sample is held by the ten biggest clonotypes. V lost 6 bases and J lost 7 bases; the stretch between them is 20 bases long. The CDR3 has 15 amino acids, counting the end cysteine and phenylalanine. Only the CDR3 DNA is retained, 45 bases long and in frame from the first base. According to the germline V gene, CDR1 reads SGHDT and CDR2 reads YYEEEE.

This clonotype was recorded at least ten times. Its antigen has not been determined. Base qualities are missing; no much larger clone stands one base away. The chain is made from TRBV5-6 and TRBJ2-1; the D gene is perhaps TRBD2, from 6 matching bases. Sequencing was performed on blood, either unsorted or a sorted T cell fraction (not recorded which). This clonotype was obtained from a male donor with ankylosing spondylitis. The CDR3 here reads CASTHNTLAGNEQFF. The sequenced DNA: TGTGCCAGCACCCACAACACCCTGGCGGGAAATGAGCAGTTCTTC.